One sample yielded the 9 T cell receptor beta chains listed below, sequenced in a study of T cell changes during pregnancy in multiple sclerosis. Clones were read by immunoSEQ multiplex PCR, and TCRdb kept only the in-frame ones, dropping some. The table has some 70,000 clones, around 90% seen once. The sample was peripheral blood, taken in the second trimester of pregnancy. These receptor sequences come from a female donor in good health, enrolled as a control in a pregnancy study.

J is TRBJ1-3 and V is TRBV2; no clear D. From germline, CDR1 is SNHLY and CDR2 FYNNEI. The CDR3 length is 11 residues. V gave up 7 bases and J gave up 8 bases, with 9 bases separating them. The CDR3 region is CASTARDTIYF. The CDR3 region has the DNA TGTGCCAGCACCGCCCGGGACACCATATATTTT.

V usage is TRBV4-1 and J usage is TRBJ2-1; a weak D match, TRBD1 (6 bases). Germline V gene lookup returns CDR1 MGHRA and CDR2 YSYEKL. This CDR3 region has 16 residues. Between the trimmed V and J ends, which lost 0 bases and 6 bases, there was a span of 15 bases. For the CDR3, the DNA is TGCGCCAGCAGCCAAGAAGCTTCCAGGGGATCCAATGAGCAGTTCTTC. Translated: CASSQEASRGSNEQFF.

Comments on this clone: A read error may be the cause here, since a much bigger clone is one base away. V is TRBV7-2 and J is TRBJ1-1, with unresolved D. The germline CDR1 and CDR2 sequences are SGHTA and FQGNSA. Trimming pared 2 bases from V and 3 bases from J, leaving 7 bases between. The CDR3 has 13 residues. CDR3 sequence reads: CASSLQRDTEAFF. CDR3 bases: TGTGCCAGCAGCTTACAGAGGGACACTGAAGCTTTCTTT.

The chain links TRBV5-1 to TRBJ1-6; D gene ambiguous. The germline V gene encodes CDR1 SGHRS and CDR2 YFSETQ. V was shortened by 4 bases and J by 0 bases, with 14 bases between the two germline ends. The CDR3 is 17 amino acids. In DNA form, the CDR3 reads TGCGCCAGCAGCCCCGGACTCACGAGCTCCTATAATTCACCCCTCCACTTT. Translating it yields CASSPGLTSSYNSPLHF.

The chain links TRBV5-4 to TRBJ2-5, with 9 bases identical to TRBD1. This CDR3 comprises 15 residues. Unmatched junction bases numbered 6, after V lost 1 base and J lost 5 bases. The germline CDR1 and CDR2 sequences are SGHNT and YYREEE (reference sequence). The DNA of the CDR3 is TGTGCCAGCAGCTTGAGGGGACAGGGAAGGGAGACCCAGTACTTC. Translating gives CASSLRGQGRETQYF.

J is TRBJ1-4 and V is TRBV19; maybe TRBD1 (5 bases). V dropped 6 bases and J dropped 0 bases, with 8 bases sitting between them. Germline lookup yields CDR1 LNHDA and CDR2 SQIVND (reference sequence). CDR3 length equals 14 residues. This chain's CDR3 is CASSTGSTNEKLFF. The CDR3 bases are TGTGCCAGTAGCACAGGCTCAACTAATGAAAAACTGTTTTTT.

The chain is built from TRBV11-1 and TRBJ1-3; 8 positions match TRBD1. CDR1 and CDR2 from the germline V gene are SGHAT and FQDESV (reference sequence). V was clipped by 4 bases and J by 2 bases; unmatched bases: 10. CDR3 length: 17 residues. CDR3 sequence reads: CASSSSWTGKAGNTIYF. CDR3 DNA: TGTGCCAGCAGCTCATCATGGACAGGGAAGGCTGGAAACACCATATATTTT.

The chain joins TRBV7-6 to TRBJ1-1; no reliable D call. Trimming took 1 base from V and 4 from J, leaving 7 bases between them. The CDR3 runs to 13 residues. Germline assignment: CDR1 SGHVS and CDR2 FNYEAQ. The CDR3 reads CASSLGSRTEAFF. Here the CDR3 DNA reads TGTGCCAGCAGCTTAGGTTCCCGCACTGAAGCTTTCTTT.

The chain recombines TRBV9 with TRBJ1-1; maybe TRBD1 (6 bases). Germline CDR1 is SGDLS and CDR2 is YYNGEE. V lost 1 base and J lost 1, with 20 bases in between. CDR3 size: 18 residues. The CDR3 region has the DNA TGTGCCAGCAGCGTATCCGCGTCAGGGGCCTTGGGGAACACTGAAGCTTTCTTT. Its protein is CASSVSASGALGNTEAFF.